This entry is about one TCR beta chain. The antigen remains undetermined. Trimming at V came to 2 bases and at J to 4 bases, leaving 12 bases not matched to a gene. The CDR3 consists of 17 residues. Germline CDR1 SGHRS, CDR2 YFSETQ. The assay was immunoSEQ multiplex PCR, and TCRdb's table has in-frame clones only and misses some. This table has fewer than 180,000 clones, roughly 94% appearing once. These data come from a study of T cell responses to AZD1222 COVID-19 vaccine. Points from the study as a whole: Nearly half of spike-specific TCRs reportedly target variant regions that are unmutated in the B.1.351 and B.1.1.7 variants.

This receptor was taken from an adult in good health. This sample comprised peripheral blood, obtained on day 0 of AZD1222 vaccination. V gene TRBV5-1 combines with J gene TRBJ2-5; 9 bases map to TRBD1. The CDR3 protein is CASSFDPIRGQGETQYF. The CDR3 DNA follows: TGCGCCAGCAGCTTCGATCCGATTAGGGGACAGGGAGAGACCCAGTACTTC.